The 27 T cell receptor beta chains reported below all come from one sample, sequenced in a study of human T cells and chemical hapten exposure. One entry per CDR3 protein results from TCRdb running MiXCR on the RACE reads. The sample lists tens of thousands of distinct CDR3 sequences, less than 15% occurring once. The time point: pre-sensitization, week 0. Treatment reported: therapeutic diphenylcyclopropenone sensitization with weekly scalp DPC. Unfractionated whole blood served as the source for total RNA extraction. This sample comprised whole blood, obtained in connection with sensitization to the hapten diphenylcyclopropenone (DPC). The receptors derive from a woman in her forties with alopecia areata. Some clones in this sample may be carry-over from other donors' samples.

This clonotype was seen at least ten times. Here the CDR3 reads CASSRPGEAAIQYF. In DNA form, the CDR3 reads TGTGCCAGCAGCCGACCGGGGGAAGCAGCCATTCAGTACTTC. The genes are TRBV11-2 and TRBJ2-4; D might be TRBD2 (6 bases). CDR1 is SGHAT and CDR2 is FQNNGV in the germline V gene. This CDR3 is built from 14 residues. V was clipped by 5 bases and J by 9 bases, with 17 bases between them.

V gene TRBV7-9 combines with J gene TRBJ1-5; D remains unclear. There are 13 residues in the CDR3. Per the germline V gene, CDR1 is SEHNR and CDR2 is FQNEAQ (reference sequence). Trimming cost V 5 bases and J 5 bases, with 10 bases left between them. The CDR3 here is CASSPERDQPQHF. The CDR3 nucleotides read TGTGCCAGCAGCCCGGAAAGGGATCAGCCCCAGCATTTT.

The V and J genes are TRBV29-1 and TRBJ2-7; D tentatively fits TRBD1 or TRBD2 (5 bases each). This CDR3 has 11 residues. CDR1 SQVTM and CDR2 ANQGSEA come from the germline V gene. V lost 6 bases and J lost 6, with 12 bases in between. CDR3 sequence: CSVGDPGEQYF. In DNA, the CDR3 is TGCAGCGTGGGGGACCCGGGCGAGCAGTACTTC.

In this sample, this clonotype turned up a few times. The V call is TRBV2, the J call TRBJ2-4; weak D call: TRBD1 (6 bases). The CDR3 spans 13 residues. V was pared by 4 bases and J by 3 bases, with 7 bases between. The V gene's germline CDR1 is SNHLY and CDR2 FYNNEI. The CDR3 here is CASSVDSKNIQYF. CDR3 coding DNA: TGTGCCAGCAGTGTGGACAGCAAAAACATTCAGTACTTC.

This clonotype was detected a few times. This chain links TRBV28 with TRBJ1-6; possible D gene TRBD1, 5 bases. Germline V gene lookup returns CDR1 MDHEN and CDR2 SYDVKM. CDR3 length: 15 amino acids. V was shortened by 1 base and J by 8 bases, with 12 bases between the two germline ends. The chain's CDR3 is CASSLYRGSYSPLHF. CDR3 nucleotide sequence: TGTGCCAGCAGTTTATACCGGGGGAGTTATTCACCCCTCCACTTT.

This clonotype has a handful of counts. The chain combines TRBV29-1 with TRBJ2-5; 7 nucleotides match TRBD1. With V trimmed by 6 bases and J by 5 bases, 9 bases remained unmatched. This CDR3 contains 13 residues. Germline V gene data show CDR1 as SQVTM and CDR2 as ANQGSEA. CDR3 in DNA: TGCAGCGTCCAAGACAGGGAATGGGAGACCCAGTACTTC. It yields the protein CSVQDREWETQYF.

In its sample, this clonotype was seen many times. In nucleotides, the CDR3 is TGTGCCAGCAGTTTTTTGACTAGCGGGGACAATGAGCAGTTCTTC. It specifies CASSFLTSGDNEQFF. This rearrangement joins TRBV27 to TRBJ2-1; 11 bases agree with TRBD2. Germline V CDR1 and CDR2: MNHEY, SMNVEV (reference sequence). This CDR3 has 15 residues. Trimming removed 3 bases from V and 5 bases from J; junction bases left unmatched: 3.

Comments on this clonotype: This sequence may be a read error, since a much larger clone differs from it by one base. The V and J genes are TRBV7-2 and TRBJ2-7; D unclear. The V gene's germline CDR1 is SGHTA and CDR2 FQGNSA. The length of the CDR3 is 15 residues. DNA of the CDR3: TGTGCCAGCAGCTTAGAGGCGGCAAGCTCCTACGAGCAGCACTTC. Amino acids: CASSLEAASSYEQHF. The whole variable domain, remainder taken from reference TRBV7-2 and TRBJ2-7, is GAGVSQSPSNKVTEKGKDVELRCDPISGHTALYWYRQSLGQGLEFLIYFQGNSAPDKSGLPSDRFSAERTGGSVSTLTIQRTQQEDSAVYLCASSLEAASSYEQHFGPGTRLTVT.

The rearrangement uses TRBV28 and TRBJ2-7; 8 nucleotides match TRBD1. V dropped 2 bases and J dropped 3; count of bases not matched to a gene: 3. Germline-derived CDR1 and CDR2 are MDHEN and SYDVKM. The CDR3 length is 14 residues. The CDR3 sequence is CASSLQGAGYEQYF. The CDR3 bases are TGTGCCAGCAGTTTACAGGGGGCGGGCTACGAGCAGTACTTC.

At least ten counts were recorded for this clonotype. The rearrangement joins TRBV7-8 to TRBJ2-7; 7 bases match TRBD1. Germline V lookup: CDR1 SGHVS, CDR2 FQNEAQ. The CDR3 consists of 15 residues. V lost 6 bases and J lost 2; bases outside the gene matches: 10. DNA of the CDR3: TGTGCCAGCAGACTGAATCGGGACAGAACCTACGAGCAGTACTTC. Residues: CASRLNRDRTYEQYF.

The V and J genes are TRBV6-5 and TRBJ2-7, with 8 bases that match TRBD2. The CDR3 is 13 amino acids. The germline CDR1 and CDR2 sequences are MNHEY and SVGAGI. Trimming cost V 6 bases and J 6 bases; bases outside gene matches: 7. The CDR3 here is CASRRAGVGEQYF. CDR3 bases: TGTGCCAGCAGAAGAGCGGGAGTGGGCGAGCAGTACTTC.

The genes are TRBV2 and TRBJ2-7, with D unclear. Trimming stripped 1 base from V and 2 bases from J, with 9 bases between. The CDR3 is made up of 14 amino acids. CDR1 is SNHLY, CDR2 FYNNEI, per germline. Written as DNA, the CDR3 is TGTGCCAGCAGTGAAGGTGGGTCCCCCTACGAGCAGTACTTC. It translates to CASSEGGSPYEQYF.

The chain uses TRBV15 and TRBJ2-1, with 9 bases fitting TRBD2. The CDR3 covers 17 residues. The V segment lost 4 bases and the J segment 2 bases; nucleotides outside the gene matches: 9. CDR1 is LNHNV, CDR2 YYDKDF, per germline (reference sequence). CDR3 nucleotide sequence: TGTGCCACCAGCACTCAACCCTCTAGCGGGGCCTACAATGAGCAGTTCTTC. This sequence encodes CATSTQPSSGAYNEQFF.

The chain is built from TRBV29-1 and TRBJ2-1, with D perhaps TRBD2 (6 bases). Trimming removed 4 bases at V and 4 bases at J, with 11 bases between. The CDR3 consists of 13 residues. Germline V gives CDR1 SQVTM, CDR2 ANQGSEA. Written as DNA, the CDR3 is TGCAGCGTTGCCCTAGCGCAGTACAATGAGCAGTTCTTC. The encoded protein is CSVALAQYNEQFF.

Ten or more counts support this clonotype. The chain joins TRBV10-3 to TRBJ1-3; 9 bases match TRBD1. Germline loops: CDR1 ENHRY, CDR2 SYGVKD. J lost 1 base, V lost 2 bases, and 3 bases had no gene match. This CDR3 is built from 16 residues. Here the CDR3 DNA reads TGTGCCATCAGTGAGCCGGGACAGGGATCTGGAAACACCATATATTTT. This sequence encodes CAISEPGQGSGNTIYF.

Concerning this clonotype itself: Germline and junction disagree at one end, which may indicate a read error. CDR3 residues: CASSESTYPQQFF. DNA for the CDR3: TGCGCCAGCAGTGAGTCGACGTATCCTCAGCAATTCTTC. The chain employs TRBV10-1 and TRBJ2-1; D uncertain. Germline loops: CDR1 WNHNN, CDR2 SYGVQD (reference sequence). The CDR3 has 13 amino acids.

This clonotype was seen a few times. V is TRBV7-2 and J is TRBJ1-5; possible D gene TRBD1, 5 bases. Germline CDR1 and CDR2: SGHTA and FQGNSA. The CDR3 totals 16 residues. V gave up 3 bases and J gave up 5 bases, with 17 bases separating them. The CDR3 nucleotides read TGTGCCAGCAGCTTGGCCGGGACTACAAATTATCAGCCCCAGCATTTT. Translating it yields CASSLAGTTNYQPQHF.

This clonotype showed up just a few times. The chain carries TRBV28 and TRBJ2-1, with D maybe TRBD2 (6 bases). Trimming shortened V by 3 bases and J by 10 bases, and 19 bases separated the two germline ends. CDR1 is MDHEN and CDR2 is SYDVKM in the germline V gene. CDR3 length: 15 amino acids. The CDR3 nucleotides are TGTGCCAGCAGTTTGGACGGGAGTCCCCCACGGGAGCAGTTCTTC. It translates to CASSLDGSPPREQFF.

This clonotype was observed many times. V is TRBV28 and J is TRBJ2-7; D not certain. This CDR3 spans 13 amino acids. Germline CDR1 and CDR2: MDHEN and SYDVKM. V was cut by 4 bases and J by 2 bases, with 9 bases left in between. The CDR3 sequence is CASSSGLPYEQYF. The CDR3 nucleotides are TGTGCCAGCAGTTCTGGGCTCCCCTACGAGCAGTACTTC. The complete variable domain, with remaining parts taken from reference TRBV28 and TRBJ2-7, reads DVKVTQSSRYLVKRTGEKVFLECVQDMDHENMFWYRQDPGLGLRLIYFSYDVKMKEKGDIPEGYSVSREKKERFSLILESASTNQTSMYLCASSSGLPYEQYFGPGTRLTVT.

The chain's CDR3 is CATSRDASQETQYF. The CDR3 bases are TGTGCCACCAGCAGAGATGCCAGTCAAGAGACCCAGTACTTC. The chain links TRBV15 to TRBJ2-5; D is ambiguous. The CDR3 covers 14 residues. Germline CDR1 LNHNV, CDR2 YYDKDF (reference sequence). The ends were cut back, 0 bases at V and 2 bases at J, with 7 bases in the middle.

There are a few counts of this clonotype. An end of the junction differs from the germline gene, which may be a read error. The chain has TRBV5-6 and TRBJ1-1, with a tentative D call TRBD1 (5 bases). Per germline, CDR1 SGHDT and CDR2 YYEEEE. CDR3 length equals 15 residues. The CDR3 loop is CASRLTGDKNTEAFF. As DNA, the CDR3 is TGTGCCAGCAGGTTAACAGGTGATAAGAACACTGAAGCCTTCTTT.

This clonotype was picked up a small number of times. The chain uses TRBV5-4 and TRBJ2-1; D is unresolved. Germline CDR1 and CDR2: SGHNT and YYREEE (reference sequence). This CDR3 contains 13 residues. The ends were cut back, 0 bases at V and 10 bases at J, with 11 bases in the middle. The chain's CDR3 is CASSLDSVGEQFF. The CDR3 DNA sequence: TGTGCCAGCAGCTTGGACAGTGTGGGAGAGCAGTTCTTC.

The J gene is TRBJ1-4, the V gene TRBV2; maybe TRBD1 (6 bases). V was pared by 2 bases and J by 8 bases, with 6 bases between. Germline V gene data show CDR1 as SNHLY and CDR2 as FYNNEI. The length of the CDR3 is 12 residues. The CDR3 bases are TGTGCCAGCAGTGAACAGGGGGAAAAACTGTTTTTT. It yields the protein CASSEQGEKLFF.

This clonotype has ten or more counts. The chain combines TRBV5-4 with TRBJ2-7, with 8 bases identical to TRBD2. With V trimmed by 4 bases and J by 4 bases, 7 bases remained unmatched. The CDR3 is 14 residues long. The germline V gene encodes CDR1 SGHNT and CDR2 YYREEE (reference sequence). The CDR3 protein is CASSRSGIGYEQYF. The CDR3 DNA reads TGTGCCAGCAGCCGTAGCGGGATAGGGTACGAGCAGTACTTC.

In its sample, this clonotype was seen many times. The chain combines TRBV7-8 with TRBJ2-5; TRBD2 matches 9 bases. The CDR3 covers 17 residues. Germline loops: CDR1 SGHVS, CDR2 FQNEAQ. J lost 1 base, V lost 5 bases, and 11 bases had no gene match. The CDR3 sequence is CASSPLAGTSIQETQYF. Here the CDR3 DNA reads TGTGCCAGCAGCCCCCTAGCGGGGACTTCAATCCAAGAGACCCAGTACTTC. The complete variable domain, with remaining parts taken from reference TRBV7-8 and TRBJ2-5, reads GAGVSQSPRYKVAKRGQDVALRCDPISGHVSLFWYQQALGQGPEFLTYFQNEAQLDKSGLPSDRFFAERPEGSVSTLKIQRTQQEDSAVYLCASSPLAGTSIQETQYFGPGTRLLVL.

By sample fraction, this clonotype is medium-sized. The chain has TRBV6-6 and TRBJ2-7; a possible D gene is TRBD1 (5 bases). The V and J ends lost 0 bases and 2 bases respectively, with 8 bases between them. CDR3 length: 14 residues. The germline CDR1 and CDR2 sequences are MNHNY and SVGAGI (reference sequence). The CDR3 DNA reads as TGTGCCAGCAGTTACTCGCAGGGCACCTACGAGCAGTACTTC. This sequence encodes CASSYSQGTYEQYF.

The chain couples TRBV29-1 to TRBJ1-1; D gene ambiguous. CDR1 is SQVTM and CDR2 is ANQGSEA in the germline V gene. Trimming took 4 bases from V and 3 from J, leaving 15 bases between them. CDR3 size: 14 residues. The CDR3: CSVVGRALDTEAFF. CDR3 coding DNA: TGCAGCGTTGTAGGGAGGGCGCTTGACACTGAAGCTTTCTTT.